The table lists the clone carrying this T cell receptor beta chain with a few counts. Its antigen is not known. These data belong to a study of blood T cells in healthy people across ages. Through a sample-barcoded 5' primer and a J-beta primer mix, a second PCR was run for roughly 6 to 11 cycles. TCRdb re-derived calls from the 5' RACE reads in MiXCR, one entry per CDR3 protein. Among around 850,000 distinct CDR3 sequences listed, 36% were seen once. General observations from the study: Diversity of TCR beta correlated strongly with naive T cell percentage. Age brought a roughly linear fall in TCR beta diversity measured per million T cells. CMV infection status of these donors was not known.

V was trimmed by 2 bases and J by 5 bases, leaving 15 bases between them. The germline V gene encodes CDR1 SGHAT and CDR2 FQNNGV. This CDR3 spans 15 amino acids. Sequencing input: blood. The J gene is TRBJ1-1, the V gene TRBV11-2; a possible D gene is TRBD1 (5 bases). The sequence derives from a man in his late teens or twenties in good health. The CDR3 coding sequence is TGTGCCAGCAGCTTAAATCGCAGGGATGGTACTGAAGCTTTCTTT. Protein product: CASSLNRRDGTEAFF.